A single sample gave rise to the 26 T cell receptor beta chains below, sequenced in a study of control samples from healthy donors and cancer patients. TCRdb's copy holds only in-frame clones and misses some; the assay was immunoSEQ multiplex PCR. The sample consists of about 71,000 clones, over 85% of them appearing once. Sequencing used PBMCs. The receptors originated from a man between 60 and 75 years old with lung cancer.

This clone was detected a few times. This sequence joins TRBV7-3 and TRBJ2-3, with 8 nucleotides matching TRBD2. CDR3 length equals 14 residues. CDR1 is SGHTA and CDR2 is FQGTGA in the germline V gene. With 4 bases clipped from V and 4 bases from J, the junction kept 4 bases outside the gene matches. The CDR3 loop is CASSSDGGADTQYF. As DNA, the CDR3 is TGTGCCAGCAGCTCAGACGGGGGGGCAGATACGCAGTATTTT.

The chain employs TRBV15 and TRBJ1-5, with no clear D. Germline V gene sequence: CDR1 LNHNV, CDR2 YYDKDF (reference sequence). Trimming shortened V by 5 bases and J by 4 bases, and 6 bases separated the two germline ends. The CDR3 length is 12 residues. As DNA, the CDR3 is TGTGCCACCAGCGGAAGTAATCAGCCCCAGCATTTT. Its protein is CATSGSNQPQHF.

J is TRBJ1-5 and V is TRBV20-1; D is ambiguous. V was clipped by 3 bases and J by 0 bases, with 9 bases between them. This CDR3 comprises 14 residues. Per germline, CDR1 DFQATT and CDR2 SNEGSKA (reference sequence). This CDR3 reads CSASMGGSNQPQHF. The CDR3 DNA reads as TGCAGTGCTAGTATGGGAGGTAGCAATCAGCCCCAGCATTTT.

In DNA form, the CDR3 reads TGTGCCAGCAGCTTGGACAGTTACAATGAGCAGTTCTTC. Protein sequence: CASSLDSYNEQFF. The chain couples TRBV11-1 to TRBJ2-1; the D gene is possibly TRBD1 (6 bases). The V gene's germline CDR1 is SGHAT and CDR2 FQDESV (reference sequence). The ends were cut back, 3 bases at V and 4 bases at J, with 7 bases in the middle. This CDR3 is 13 amino acids long.

This rearrangement joins TRBV7-8 to TRBJ2-1, with 9 bases that match TRBD2. Germline loops: CDR1 SGHVS, CDR2 FQNEAQ. V lost 2 bases to trimming and J lost 0 bases; unmatched junction nucleotides: 11. The CDR3 totals 19 residues. CDR3 residues: CASSLRPLAGTYSYNEQFF. CDR3 in DNA: TGTGCCAGCAGCTTAAGGCCCCTAGCGGGGACCTACTCCTACAATGAGCAGTTCTTC.

This clone came up once. V usage is TRBV5-1 and J usage is TRBJ2-7; possibly TRBD1 for D (6 bases). The V end was cut by 4 bases, the J end by 0 bases, with 14 bases between. This CDR3 has 15 amino acids. The germline V gene encodes CDR1 SGHRS and CDR2 YFSETQ. The CDR3 here is CASSTIRQVSYEQYF. Written as DNA, the CDR3 is TGCGCCAGCAGCACAATCAGACAGGTCTCCTACGAGCAGTACTTC. Full variable domain (missing parts from reference TRBV5-1 and TRBJ2-7): KAGVTQTPRYLIKTRGQQVTLSCSPISGHRSVSWYQQTPGQGLQFLFEYFSETQRNKGNFPGRFSGRQFSNSRSEMNVSTLELGDSALYLCASSTIRQVSYEQYFGPGTRLTVT.

V usage is TRBV30 and J usage is TRBJ1-4, with D perhaps TRBD1 (5 bases). The ends were cut back, 6 bases at V and 5 bases at J, with 22 bases in the middle. CDR1 is GTSNPN, CDR2 SVGIG, per germline (reference sequence). This CDR3 region has 16 residues. DNA of the CDR3: TGTGCCTGCCTTACAGGAGGAGGGTCTTTGAATGAAAAACTGTTTTTT. Translating gives CACLTGGGSLNEKLFF.

The count of this clone is one. The chain has TRBV11-2 and TRBJ1-1; no firm D call. V was trimmed by 6 bases and J by 0 bases, leaving 8 bases between them. The CDR3 covers 13 residues. Germline CDR1 SGHAT, CDR2 FQNNGV. CDR3 nucleotides: TGTGCCAGCAGAAGGGATATGAACACTGAAGCTTTCTTT. This codes for CASRRDMNTEAFF.

The chain has TRBV14 and TRBJ1-4, with D hard to call. V lost 3 bases and J lost 5, with 7 bases in between. Germline CDR1 SGHDN, CDR2 FVKESK. This CDR3 contains 13 residues. CDR3 nucleotides: TGTGCCAGCAGCCACGCGGAAAATGAAAAACTGTTTTTT. Protein sequence: CASSHAENEKLFF.

The J gene is TRBJ1-1, the V gene TRBV6-6; no definite D call. This CDR3 has 13 amino acids. Trimming left V 2 bases short and J 1 base short, with 5 bases between. The germline V gene encodes CDR1 MNHNY and CDR2 SVGAGI (reference sequence). The CDR3 region has the DNA TGTGCCAGCAGTTACAGATCGAACACTGAAGCTTTCTTT. Translated, it gives CASSYRSNTEAFF.

This sequence joins TRBV5-4 and TRBJ2-7; 8 bases agree with TRBD1. Trimming took 3 bases from V and 1 from J; bases not matched to a gene: 3. The CDR3 runs to 14 residues. Germline lookup yields CDR1 SGHNT and CDR2 YYREEE (reference sequence). CDR3 coding DNA: TGTGCCAGCAGCTCAAGGACAGGGTCCTACGAGCAGTACGTC. Its protein product is CASSSRTGSYEQYV.

The V and J genes are TRBV12-3 or TRBV12-4 and TRBJ2-5; D is unresolved. The CDR3 covers 13 residues. The ends were cut back, 3 bases at V and 2 bases at J, with 7 bases in the middle. CDR3 DNA sequence: TGTGCCAGCAGTTTGAGACCGCAAGAGACCCAGTACTTC. Protein sequence: CASSLRPQETQYF.

The chain couples TRBV12-5 to TRBJ2-1; 8 bases agree with TRBD1. The CDR3 length is 14 residues. The V segment lost 3 bases and the J segment 7 bases; nucleotides outside the gene matches: 5. The germline V gene has CDR1 LGHNT and CDR2 FRNRAP. DNA for the CDR3: TGTGCTAGTGGTTTAGTGACAGGGGCGAATGAGCAGTTCTTC. Protein sequence: CASGLVTGANEQFF.

V is TRBV11-3 and J is TRBJ2-5, with D unclear. Trimming stripped 1 base from V and 2 bases from J, with 17 bases between. Looked up from germline, CDR1 is SGHNT and CDR2 is YENEEA. This CDR3 comprises 17 residues. The DNA of the CDR3 is TGTGCCAGCAGCTTAGTACGTAACCCACAATATCAAGAGACCCAGTACTTC. Its translation: CASSLVRNPQYQETQYF.

The chain couples TRBV6-2 or TRBV6-3 to TRBJ2-5; possible D gene TRBD2, 7 bases. The CDR3 runs to 15 residues. Trimming stripped 0 bases from V and 3 bases from J, with 11 bases between. Germline values: CDR1 MNHEY, CDR2 SVGEGT. CDR3 coding DNA: TGTGCCAGCAGTTACTCGGGGGGGCCTGAAGAGACCCAGTACTTC. Protein sequence: CASSYSGGPEETQYF.

The chain joins TRBV5-1 to TRBJ1-2; D gene unclear. V was clipped by 0 bases and J by 8 bases, with 11 bases between them. CDR1 is SGHRS, CDR2 YFSETQ, per germline. The CDR3 has 13 residues. CDR3 in DNA: TGCGCCAGCAGCTTGGAGGAAATCGGAGGCTACACCTTC. This gives the protein CASSLEEIGGYTF.

The genes are TRBV2 and TRBJ2-2; D is uncertain. Deletions cut 6 bases from V and 5 bases from J, with 7 bases between. This CDR3 spans 12 amino acids. Per germline, CDR1 SNHLY and CDR2 FYNNEI. The CDR3 is CASRDGTGELFF. The CDR3 DNA reads as TGTGCCAGCAGGGACGGGACCGGGGAGCTGTTTTTT.

This chain connects TRBV29-1 to TRBJ1-1; D ambiguous. The CDR3 is 12 amino acids. With 3 bases removed from V and 5 bases from J, the gap between germline ends came to 10 bases. Germline lookup yields CDR1 SQVTM and CDR2 ANQGSEA. CDR3 sequence (DNA): TGCAGCGTTGATTTGGGCAATACTGAAGCTTTCTTT. This encodes CSVDLGNTEAFF.

The CDR3 spells CASSLYYEQYF. The CDR3 DNA reads TGTGCCAGCAGCCTCTATTACGAGCAGTACTTC. This chain links TRBV5-6 with TRBJ2-7; D uncertain. Looked up from germline, CDR1 is SGHDT and CDR2 is YYEEEE. There are 11 residues in the CDR3. V lost 4 bases and J 4 bases, leaving 6 bases between the germline ends.

The chain couples TRBV11-2 to TRBJ1-1, with 8 bases matching TRBD1. The CDR3 covers 15 residues. Losses at the gene ends were 4 bases for V and 7 bases for J; bases not matched to a gene: 11. Germline V gene lookup returns CDR1 SGHAT and CDR2 FQNNGV. The CDR3 loop reads CASSSSDRGKGEAFF. DNA for the CDR3: TGTGCCAGCAGCTCCAGCGACAGGGGCAAAGGTGAAGCTTTCTTT.

This chain connects TRBV24-1 to TRBJ2-5; D ambiguous. The V end was cut by 3 bases, the J end by 5 bases, with 15 bases between. The CDR3 runs to 15 residues. Germline assignment: CDR1 KGHDR and CDR2 SFDVKD. CDR3 protein: CATSDTSGVGETQYF. CDR3 DNA: TGTGCCACCAGTGATACCTCTGGTGTGGGGGAGACCCAGTACTTC.

V usage is TRBV5-4 and J usage is TRBJ1-5, with a weak D call TRBD1 (5 bases). The germline V gene encodes CDR1 SGHNT and CDR2 YYREEE (reference sequence). The CDR3 runs to 14 residues. V was cut by 0 bases and J by 4 bases, with 8 bases left in between. CDR3 sequence (DNA): TGTGCCAGCAGCTTGGGACAGACGAATCAGCCCCAGCATTTT. This gives the protein CASSLGQTNQPQHF.

V gene TRBV5-1 combines with J gene TRBJ2-3, with D possibly being TRBD1 (6 bases). CDR1 and CDR2 (germline): SGHRS, YFSETQ. The CDR3 totals 18 residues. V lost 0 bases and J lost 4, with 21 bases in between. CDR3 sequence: CASSLVPGQGAGADTQYF. DNA for the CDR3: TGCGCCAGCAGCTTGGTTCCGGGACAAGGGGCCGGGGCAGATACGCAGTATTTT.

In its sample, this clone was seen once. This chain links TRBV3-1 (or the pseudogene TRBV3-2) with TRBJ2-7; perhaps TRBD1 as D (5 bases). Trimming shortened V by 4 bases and J by 0 bases, and 7 bases separated the two germline ends. The CDR3 runs to 13 residues. In germline, CDR1 is LGHDT, CDR2 YNNKEL (reference sequence). CDR3 region: CASSRGSSYEQYF. The DNA of the CDR3 is TGTGCCAGCAGCCGGGGCAGCTCCTACGAGCAGTACTTC.

The J gene is TRBJ2-1, the V gene TRBV30; D call uncertain. The V and J ends lost 3 bases and 8 bases respectively, with 20 bases between them. The CDR3 is 15 residues long. Germline V gives CDR1 GTSNPN, CDR2 SVGIG (reference sequence). The CDR3 sequence: CAWSRFTDIRHEQFF. The CDR3 coding sequence is TGTGCCTGGAGCAGATTTACTGACATCCGTCATGAGCAGTTCTTC.

The chain links TRBV18 to TRBJ1-1; D may be TRBD1 (5 bases). Between the trimmed V and J ends, which lost 6 bases and 1 base, there was a span of 12 bases. CDR1 is KGHSH and CDR2 is LQKENI in the germline V gene. The CDR3 runs 14 residues. The CDR3 DNA is TGTGCCAGCTCCCTCGGGAGGGGGAACACTGAAGCTTTCTTT. Translation gives CASSLGRGNTEAFF.